This entry concerns a single TCR beta chain. Sequencing was performed with immunoSEQ multiplex PCR; in TCRdb, only in-frame clones are kept and a portion is missing. The sample carries some 300,000 clones, approximately 90% recorded once. The data stem from a study of blood T cell repertoires in COVID-19. About the study: Material from acute and convalescent COVID-19 was sourced from the United States, Italy and Spain. From T cells, B-cell-depleted T cells, or PBMCs came the material, which was cDNA or gDNA.

V shed 6 bases and J 8 bases; nucleotides not matched to a gene: 15. The CDR3 extends over 15 amino acids. CDR1 is MDHEN and CDR2 is SYDVKM in the germline V gene. The chain is built from TRBV28 and TRBJ1-2; 7 bases match TRBD1. Material: peripheral blood. This sequence originates from a woman aged 25 to 39 who had recovered from COVID-19. CDR3 residues: CASRERQGPPWGYTF. Written as DNA, the CDR3 is TGTGCCAGCAGAGAAAGACAGGGCCCTCCATGGGGCTACACCTTC.